This T cell receptor beta chain was sequenced during a study of cytomegalovirus exposure and HLA in healthy donors. Findings of the study overall: Presence/absence results assume similar sequencing depth per donor, which may not hold.

As concerns this clone: Its antigen is undetermined.

The PCR used 60 Vbeta and 13 Jbeta primers. Generated by immunoSEQ multiplex PCR, the TCRdb table keeps only in-frame clones and is missing some. The sample includes roughly 160,000 clones, about 68% of them seen just once. This receptor was obtained from a female donor in good health and CMV-seronegative. Sequencing was carried out using PBMCs.

The CDR3 DNA sequence: TGTGCCAGCTCACCCGGACAGGGGCCCGAGCAGTACTTC. As protein: CASSPGQGPEQYF. The rearrangement joins TRBV18 to TRBJ2-7; 9 positions match TRBD1. The CDR3 runs to 13 residues. Losses at the gene ends were 3 bases for V and 6 bases for J; bases not matched to a gene: 3. The germline V gene has CDR1 KGHSH and CDR2 LQKENI.